This TCR beta chain was sequenced for a study of shared clonotypes between healthy human individuals. Of note for this clone: The antigen remains unidentified.

The V and J ends lost 8 bases and 0 bases, in that order; junction bases with no gene match: 4. The germline gives CDR1 ENHRY, CDR2 SYGVKD. This CDR3 region has 13 residues. Nashville, Tennessee was home to all donors, who were Caucasian adults. Study-wide findings and caveats: Estimated clonotype richness was generally higher in naive than memory subsets. A few donors showed sharing of around 5.3% of naive CD4 clonotypes.

TCRdb keeps only in-frame clones here, not all; method: immunoSEQ multiplex PCR. Of about 2 million clones in the sample, 95% were seen once. The sequenced material came from naive CD4+ T cells sorted from blood. The subset denotes: CD45RA+ positively selected. The source of this sequence is a man aged 18 to 29 in good health. The chain carries TRBV10-3 and TRBJ2-7; 7 positions agree with TRBD1. The CDR3 nucleotides are TGTGCCATCCGACAGGGCCCCTCCTACGAGCAGTACTTC. Protein sequence: CAIRQGPSYEQYF.